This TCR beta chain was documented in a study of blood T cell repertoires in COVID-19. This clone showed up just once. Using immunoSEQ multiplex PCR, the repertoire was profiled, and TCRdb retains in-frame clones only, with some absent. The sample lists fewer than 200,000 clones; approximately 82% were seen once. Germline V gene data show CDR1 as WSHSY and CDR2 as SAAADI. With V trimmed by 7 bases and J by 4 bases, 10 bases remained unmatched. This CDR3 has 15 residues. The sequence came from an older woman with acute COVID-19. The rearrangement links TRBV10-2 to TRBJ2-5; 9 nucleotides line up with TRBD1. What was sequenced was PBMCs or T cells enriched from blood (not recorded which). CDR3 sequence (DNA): TGCGCCAGCACCCGGGGACAGGGCGAGGGAGAGACCCAGTACTTC. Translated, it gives CASTRGQGEGETQYF.